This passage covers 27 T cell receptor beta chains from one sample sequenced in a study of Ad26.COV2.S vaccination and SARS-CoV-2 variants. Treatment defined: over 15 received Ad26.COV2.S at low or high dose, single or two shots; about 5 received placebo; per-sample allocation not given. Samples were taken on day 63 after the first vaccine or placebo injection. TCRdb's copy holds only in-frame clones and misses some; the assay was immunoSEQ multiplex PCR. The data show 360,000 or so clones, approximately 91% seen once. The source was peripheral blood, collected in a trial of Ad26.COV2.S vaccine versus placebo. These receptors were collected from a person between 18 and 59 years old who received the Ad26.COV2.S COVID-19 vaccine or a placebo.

CDR3 bases: TGTGCCAGCAGCGCTCACAGGGGCCCGAACACCGGGGAGCTGTTTTTT. It is translated as CASSAHRGPNTGELFF. The chain combines TRBV9 with TRBJ2-2; 7 bases align to TRBD1. CDR3 length: 16 amino acids. V lost 3 bases to trimming and J lost 0 bases; unmatched junction nucleotides: 5. CDR1 is SGDLS, CDR2 YYNGEE, per germline.

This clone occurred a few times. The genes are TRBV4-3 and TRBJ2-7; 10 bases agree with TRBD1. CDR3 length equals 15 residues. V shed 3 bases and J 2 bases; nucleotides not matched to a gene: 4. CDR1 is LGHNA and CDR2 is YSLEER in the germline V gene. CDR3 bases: TGCGCCAGCAGCCATTCCGGGACAGGGGCCTACGAGCAGTACTTC. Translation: CASSHSGTGAYEQYF.

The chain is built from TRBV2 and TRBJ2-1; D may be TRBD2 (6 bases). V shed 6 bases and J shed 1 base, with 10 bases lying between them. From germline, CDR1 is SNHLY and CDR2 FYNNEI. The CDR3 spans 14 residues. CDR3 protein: CASREGTSYNEQFF. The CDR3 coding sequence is TGTGCCAGCAGGGAGGGTACTTCCTACAATGAGCAGTTCTTC.

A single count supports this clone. The CDR3 DNA sequence: TGTGCCAGCAGCCGAACCGGGACTCCAAGACCCGGCGAGCAGTTCTTC. It encodes CASSRTGTPRPGEQFF. This chain uses TRBV3-1 (or the pseudogene TRBV3-2) with TRBJ2-1; the D gene is possibly TRBD2 (6 bases). CDR3 length equals 16 residues. Deletions cut 4 bases from V and 10 bases from J, with 23 bases between. Germline-derived CDR1 and CDR2 are LGHDT and YNNKEL (reference sequence).

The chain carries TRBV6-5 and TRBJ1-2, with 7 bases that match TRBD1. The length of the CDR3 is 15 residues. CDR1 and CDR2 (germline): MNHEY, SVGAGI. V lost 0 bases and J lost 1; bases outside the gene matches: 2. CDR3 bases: TGTGCCAGCAGTTACTCGGGACAGTATAACTATGGCTACACCTTC. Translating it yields CASSYSGQYNYGYTF.

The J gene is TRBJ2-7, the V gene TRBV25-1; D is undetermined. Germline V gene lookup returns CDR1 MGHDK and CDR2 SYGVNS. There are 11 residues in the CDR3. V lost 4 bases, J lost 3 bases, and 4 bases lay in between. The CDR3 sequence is CASSVYYEQYF. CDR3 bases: TGTGCCAGCAGTGTTTACTACGAGCAGTACTTC.

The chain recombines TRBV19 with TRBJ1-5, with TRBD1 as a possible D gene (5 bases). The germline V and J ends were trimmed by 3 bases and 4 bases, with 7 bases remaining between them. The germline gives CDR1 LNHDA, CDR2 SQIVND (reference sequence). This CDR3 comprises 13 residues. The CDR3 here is CASSMDTNQPQHF. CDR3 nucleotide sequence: TGTGCCAGTAGTATGGACACAAATCAGCCCCAGCATTTT.

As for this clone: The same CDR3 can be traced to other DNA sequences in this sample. The CDR3 DNA reads TGTGCCAGCAGTTTAGGACAGGGGAACACTGAAGCTTTCTTT. Protein product: CASSLGQGNTEAFF. The rearrangement uses TRBV28 and TRBJ1-1; 8 bases map to TRBD1. The J segment lost 1 base and the V segment lost 2 bases, leaving 0 bases of the junction unmatched. In germline, CDR1 is MDHEN, CDR2 SYDVKM. This CDR3 has 14 amino acids.

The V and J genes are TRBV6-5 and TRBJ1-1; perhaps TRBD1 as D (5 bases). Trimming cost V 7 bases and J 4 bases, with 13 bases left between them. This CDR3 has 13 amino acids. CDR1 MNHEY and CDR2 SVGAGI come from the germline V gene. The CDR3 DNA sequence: TGTGCCAGCATCGAGGAAGGGACCACTGAAGCTTTCTTT. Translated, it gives CASIEEGTTEAFF.

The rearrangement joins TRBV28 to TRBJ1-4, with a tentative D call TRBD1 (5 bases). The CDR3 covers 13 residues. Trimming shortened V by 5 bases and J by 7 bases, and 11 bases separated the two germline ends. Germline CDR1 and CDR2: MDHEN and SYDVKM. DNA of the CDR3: TGTGCCAGCAGTAAGGGACGGAGTGAAAAACTGTTTTTT. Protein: CASSKGRSEKLFF.

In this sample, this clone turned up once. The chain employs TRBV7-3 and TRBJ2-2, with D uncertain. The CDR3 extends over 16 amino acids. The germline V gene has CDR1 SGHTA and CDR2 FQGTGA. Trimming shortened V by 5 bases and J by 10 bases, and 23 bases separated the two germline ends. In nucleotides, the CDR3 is TGTGCCAGCAGCCCCTCGGCTAACCCCCTCGCTGAGGAGCTGTTTTTT. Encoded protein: CASSPSANPLAEELFF.

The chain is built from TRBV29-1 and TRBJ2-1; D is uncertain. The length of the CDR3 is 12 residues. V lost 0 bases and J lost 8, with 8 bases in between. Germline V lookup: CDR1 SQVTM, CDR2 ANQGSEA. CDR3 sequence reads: CSVEEFRDEQFF. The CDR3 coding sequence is TGCAGCGTTGAAGAATTCCGCGATGAGCAGTTCTTC.

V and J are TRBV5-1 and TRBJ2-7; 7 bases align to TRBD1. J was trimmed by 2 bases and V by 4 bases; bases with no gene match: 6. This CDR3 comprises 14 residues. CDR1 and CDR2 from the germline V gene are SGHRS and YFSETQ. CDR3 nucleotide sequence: TGCGCCAGCAGCACCATTACAGGGGCCTACGAGCAGTACTTC. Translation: CASSTITGAYEQYF.

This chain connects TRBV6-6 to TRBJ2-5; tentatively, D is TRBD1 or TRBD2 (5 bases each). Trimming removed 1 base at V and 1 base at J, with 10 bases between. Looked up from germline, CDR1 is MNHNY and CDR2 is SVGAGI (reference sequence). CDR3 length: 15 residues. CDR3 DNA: TGTGCCAGCAGTTACTTCGGGGCTTTCCAAGAGACCCAGTACTTC. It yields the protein CASSYFGAFQETQYF.

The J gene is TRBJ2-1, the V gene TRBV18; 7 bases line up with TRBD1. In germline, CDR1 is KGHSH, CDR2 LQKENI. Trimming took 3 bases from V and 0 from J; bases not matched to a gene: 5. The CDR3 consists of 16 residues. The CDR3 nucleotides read TGTGCCAGCTCACCCCAGGGGGAAAGCTCCTACAATGAGCAGTTCTTC. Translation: CASSPQGESSYNEQFF.

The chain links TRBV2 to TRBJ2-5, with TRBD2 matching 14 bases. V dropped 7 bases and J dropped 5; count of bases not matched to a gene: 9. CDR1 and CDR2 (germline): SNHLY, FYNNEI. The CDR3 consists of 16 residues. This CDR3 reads CASNQGLAGELETQYF. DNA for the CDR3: TGTGCCAGCAACCAGGGACTAGCGGGGGAACTGGAGACCCAGTACTTC.

The CDR3 region has the DNA TGTGCCTGGAGTGCGGAGGGAGAAAAACTGTTTTTT. It codes for CAWSAEGEKLFF. The chain joins TRBV30 to TRBJ1-4, with D unresolved. Germline values: CDR1 GTSNPN, CDR2 SVGIG (reference sequence). The V gene lost 1 base and the J gene lost 8 bases, with 8 bases spanning the gap. The CDR3 is made up of 12 amino acids. Variable domain in full (rest from reference TRBV30 and TRBJ1-4): SQTIHQWPATLVQPVGSPLSLECTVEGTSNPNLYWYRQAAGRGLQLLFYSVGIGQISSEVPQNLSASRPQDRQFILSSKKLLLSDSGFYLCAWSAEGEKLFFGSGTQLSVL.

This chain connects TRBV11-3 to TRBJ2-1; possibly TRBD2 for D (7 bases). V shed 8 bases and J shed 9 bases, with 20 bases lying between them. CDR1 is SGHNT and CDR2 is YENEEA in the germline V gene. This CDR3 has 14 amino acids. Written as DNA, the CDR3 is TGTGCCAGCGGGTTGCGGGGGAGGGGGGCTGAGCAGTTCTTC. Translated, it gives CASGLRGRGAEQFF.

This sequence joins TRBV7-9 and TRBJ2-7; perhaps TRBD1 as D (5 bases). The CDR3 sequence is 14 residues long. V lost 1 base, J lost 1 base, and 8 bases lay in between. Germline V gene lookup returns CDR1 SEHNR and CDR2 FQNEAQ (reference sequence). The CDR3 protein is CASSLVDRSYEQYF. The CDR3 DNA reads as TGTGCCAGCAGCTTAGTCGACAGATCCTACGAGCAGTACTTC.

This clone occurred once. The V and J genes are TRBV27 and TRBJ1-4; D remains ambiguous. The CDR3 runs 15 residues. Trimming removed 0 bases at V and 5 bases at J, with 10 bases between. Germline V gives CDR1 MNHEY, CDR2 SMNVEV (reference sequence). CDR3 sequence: CASSLSWGKNEKLFF. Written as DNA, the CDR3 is TGTGCCAGCAGTTTATCGTGGGGAAAGAATGAAAAACTGTTTTTT.

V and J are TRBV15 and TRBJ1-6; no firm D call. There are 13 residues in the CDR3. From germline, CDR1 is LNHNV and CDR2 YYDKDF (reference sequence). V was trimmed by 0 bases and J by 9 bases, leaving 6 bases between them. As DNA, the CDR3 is TGTGCCACCAGCAGAGATCGGGTTTCACCCCTCCACTTT. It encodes CATSRDRVSPLHF.

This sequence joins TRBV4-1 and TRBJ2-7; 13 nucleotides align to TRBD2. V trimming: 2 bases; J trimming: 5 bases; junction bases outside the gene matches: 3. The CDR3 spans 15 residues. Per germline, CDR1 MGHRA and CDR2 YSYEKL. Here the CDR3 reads CASSQTGTSGNEQYF. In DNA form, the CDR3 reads TGCGCCAGCAGCCAAACCGGGACTAGCGGGAACGAGCAGTACTTC.

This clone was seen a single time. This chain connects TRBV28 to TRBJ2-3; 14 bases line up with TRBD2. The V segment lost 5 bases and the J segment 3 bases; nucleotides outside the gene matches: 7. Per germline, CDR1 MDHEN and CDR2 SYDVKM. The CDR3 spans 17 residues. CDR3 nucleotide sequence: TGTGCCAGCAGTCCTCCGGGACTAGCGGGAGTAACAGATACGCAGTATTTT. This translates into CASSPPGLAGVTDTQYF.

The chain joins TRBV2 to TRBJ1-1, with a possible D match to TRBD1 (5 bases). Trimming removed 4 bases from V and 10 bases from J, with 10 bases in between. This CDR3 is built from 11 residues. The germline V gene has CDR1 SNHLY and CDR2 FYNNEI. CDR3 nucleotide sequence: TGTGCCAGCAGTGTCAGGGAGGGAGCTTTCTTT. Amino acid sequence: CASSVREGAFF.

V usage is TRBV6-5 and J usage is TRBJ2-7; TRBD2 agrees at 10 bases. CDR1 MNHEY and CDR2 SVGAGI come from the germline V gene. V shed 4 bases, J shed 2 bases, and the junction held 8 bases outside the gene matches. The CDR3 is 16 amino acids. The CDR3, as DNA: TGTGCCAGCAGTTCCATAGCGGGAGGTACCCCCTACGAGCAGTACTTC. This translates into CASSSIAGGTPYEQYF.

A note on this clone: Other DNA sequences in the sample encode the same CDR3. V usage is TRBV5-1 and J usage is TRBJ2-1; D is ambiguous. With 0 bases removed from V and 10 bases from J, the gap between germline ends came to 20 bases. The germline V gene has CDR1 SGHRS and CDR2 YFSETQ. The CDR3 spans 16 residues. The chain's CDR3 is CASSLVIGDRLDEQFF. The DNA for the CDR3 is TGCGCCAGCAGCTTGGTTATTGGGGATCGACTCGACGAGCAGTTCTTC.

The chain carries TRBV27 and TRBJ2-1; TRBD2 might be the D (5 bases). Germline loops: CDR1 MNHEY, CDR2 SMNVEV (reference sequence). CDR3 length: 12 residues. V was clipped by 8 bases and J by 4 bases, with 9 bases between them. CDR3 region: CASGRGYNEQFF. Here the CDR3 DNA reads TGTGCCAGCGGGAGAGGATACAATGAGCAGTTCTTC.